What follows are 30 T cell receptor beta chains derived from one specimen sequenced in a study of CD8+ T cells in alopecia areata. Once RNA had been extracted, it was reverse transcribed into cDNA to act as the sequencing template. Assay used: immunoSEQ multiplex PCR; TCRdb lists only in-frame clones, some missing. The data show tens of thousands of clones, about three fifths seen once. Treatment specified: oral pan-JAK inhibitor, 5-10 mg twice daily. Sequences were derived from CD8+ T cells sorted from blood, sampled at week 4, from a patient treated with tofacitinib. The receptor source for this set is a human donor with alopecia areata.

This clone was found a few times. This rearrangement joins TRBV30 to TRBJ2-1, with D unclear. The length of the CDR3 is 15 residues. Trimming took off 7 bases at V and 2 bases at J, with 18 bases between the two ends. Looked up from germline, CDR1 is GTSNPN and CDR2 is SVGIG (reference sequence). The CDR3 spells CASDGWKIPYNEQFF. Written as DNA, the CDR3 is TGTGCCTCCGACGGGTGGAAGATCCCCTACAATGAGCAGTTCTTC.

The rearrangement links TRBV12-5 to TRBJ2-3; perhaps TRBD2 as D (6 bases). The germline gives CDR1 LGHNT, CDR2 FRNRAP. V shed 6 bases and J shed 4 bases, with 11 bases lying between them. This CDR3 spans 13 amino acids. CDR3: CASGLTSADTQYF. The CDR3 DNA sequence: TGTGCTAGTGGACTGACTAGTGCAGATACGCAGTATTTT.

A remark on this clone: Other DNA sequences in this specimen translate into the identical CDR3. The chain uses TRBV4-3 and TRBJ2-7, with unresolved D. With 0 bases removed from V and 3 bases from J, the gap between germline ends came to 6 bases. There are 13 residues in the CDR3. Germline CDR1 reads LGHNA; CDR2 reads YSLEER. CDR3 DNA sequence: TGCGCCAGCAGCCAAGATCGCGGCTACGAGCAGTACTTC. Translated, it gives CASSQDRGYEQYF.

Within the sample, this clone is medium-sized. CDR3 region: CASSRELAGGRDTQYF. The CDR3 DNA is TGTGCCAGCAGCCGCGAACTAGCGGGGGGGCGAGATACGCAGTATTTT. This chain connects TRBV5-5 to TRBJ2-3, with TRBD2 matching 13 bases. V dropped 4 bases and J dropped 5; count of bases not matched to a gene: 7. The CDR3 is 16 residues long. Germline lookup yields CDR1 SGHKS and CDR2 YYEKEE (reference sequence).

The DNA for the CDR3 is TGTGCCAGCAGCGGCGGACCGGTGAATGAGCAGTTCTTC. Residues: CASSGGPVNEQFF. The rearrangement joins TRBV9 to TRBJ2-1; D is uncertain. V lost 3 bases to trimming and J lost 7 bases, with 11 bases between them. CDR3 length equals 13 residues. The germline CDR1 and CDR2 sequences are SGDLS and YYNGEE.

This sequence joins TRBV30 and TRBJ1-6; TRBD1 agrees at 7 bases. The CDR3 runs 14 residues. The V and J ends lost 7 bases and 0 bases, in that order; junction bases with no gene match: 3. Germline-derived CDR1 and CDR2 are GTSNPN and SVGIG (reference sequence). The CDR3 region has the DNA TGTGCCTACTGGGACAGCTCCTATAATTCACCCCTCCACTTT. This codes for CAYWDSSYNSPLHF.

The chain couples TRBV4-3 to TRBJ2-1; D uncertain. The CDR3 sequence is 14 residues long. Trimming took off 0 bases at V and 9 bases at J, with 12 bases between the two ends. Germline CDR1 is LGHNA and CDR2 is YSLEER. The chain's CDR3 is CASSQDDSLGEQFF. The CDR3 region has the DNA TGCGCCAGCAGCCAAGATGACTCCTTGGGTGAGCAGTTCTTC.

A single count supports this clone. The chain combines TRBV4-3 with TRBJ1-2; D not certain. V was shortened by 1 base and J by 8 bases, with 20 bases between the two germline ends. The CDR3 is 16 residues long. Germline V gene lookup returns CDR1 LGHNA and CDR2 YSLEER. As DNA, the CDR3 is TGCGCCAGCAGCCAAGTTCCCGCCGCCGTGGTCGAGGGCTACACCTTC. Protein product: CASSQVPAAVVEGYTF.

The sample holds a few counts of this clone. The V gene is TRBV29-1, the J gene TRBJ1-1, with unresolved D. Germline CDR1 is SQVTM and CDR2 is ANQGSEA. V lost 3 bases to trimming and J lost 11 bases, with 13 bases between them. The CDR3 loop spans 11 amino acids. The CDR3 bases are TGCAGCGTTGAGGTTGGGCGAAAGGCTTTCTTT. Translation: CSVEVGRKAFF.

This clone was observed a handful of times. The chain recombines TRBV7-3 with TRBJ2-1; D unclear. This CDR3 is built from 15 residues. Germline CDR1 is SGHTA and CDR2 is FQGTGA. Between the trimmed V and J ends, which lost 2 bases and 0 bases, there was a span of 8 bases. Here the CDR3 DNA reads TGTGCCAGCAGCTTAGGGGTGAACTCCTACAATGAGCAGTTCTTC. Its translation: CASSLGVNSYNEQFF. Filled out from reference TRBV7-3 and TRBJ2-1, the complete variable domain reads GAGVSQTPSNKVTEKGKYVELRCDPISGHTALYWYRQSLGQGPEFLIYFQGTGAADDSGLPNDRFFAVRPEGSVSTLKIQRTERGDSAVYLCASSLGVNSYNEQFFGPGTRLTVL.

V and J are TRBV5-1 and TRBJ1-1; TRBD1 matches 8 bases. The CDR3 is made up of 17 amino acids. CDR1 is SGHRS and CDR2 is YFSETQ in the germline V gene. The V segment lost 0 bases and the J segment 0 bases; nucleotides outside the gene matches: 7. The CDR3 sequence: CASSLVPGGAMNTEAFF. CDR3 sequence (DNA): TGCGCCAGCAGCTTGGTTCCAGGGGGCGCGATGAACACTGAAGCTTTCTTT.

The chain combines TRBV11-2 with TRBJ2-1; TRBD1 aligns across 9 bases. Trimming cost V 6 bases and J 6 bases; bases outside gene matches: 9. The V gene's germline CDR1 is SGHAT and CDR2 FQNNGV. The CDR3 is made up of 15 amino acids. DNA for the CDR3: TGTGCCAGCAGTCCGGACAGGGGTTACGGCAATGAGCAGTTCTTC. It yields the protein CASSPDRGYGNEQFF.

This clone occurred once. The chain joins TRBV7-9 to TRBJ2-7; D gene unclear. The CDR3 length is 11 residues. The V end lost 5 bases, the J end lost 3 bases, and 5 bases lay between the germline ends. Germline CDR1 SEHNR, CDR2 FQNEAQ (reference sequence). The CDR3 DNA is TGTGCCAGCAGCCCTAGCTACGAGCAGTACTTC. Translated: CASSPSYEQYF. Complete variable domain (other parts from reference TRBV7-9 and TRBJ2-7): DTGVSQNPRHKITKRGQNVTFRCDPISEHNRLYWYRQTLGQGPEFLTYFQNEAQLEKSRLLSDRFSAERPKGSFSTLEIQRTEQGDSAMYLCASSPSYEQYFGPGTRLTVT.

The V call is TRBV29-1, the J call TRBJ1-1; D is perhaps TRBD1 (5 bases). The V end was cut by 0 bases, the J end by 11 bases, with 13 bases between. CDR1 and CDR2 (germline): SQVTM, ANQGSEA. There are 12 residues in the CDR3. The CDR3 is CSVEDGAGGAFF. The CDR3 bases are TGCAGCGTTGAAGATGGGGCAGGTGGGGCTTTCTTT.

Written as DNA, the CDR3 is TGCAGCGTTTATCCGCAGGAAAACACCGGGGAGCTGTTTTTT. Encoded protein: CSVYPQENTGELFF. This chain connects TRBV29-1 to TRBJ2-2; D uncertain. Germline V gene lookup returns CDR1 SQVTM and CDR2 ANQGSEA. This CDR3 has 14 amino acids. The V end was cut by 5 bases, the J end by 2 bases, with 12 bases between.

The chain uses TRBV29-1 and TRBJ1-1; D is ambiguous. This CDR3 has 12 amino acids. V was cut by 6 bases and J by 1 base, with 9 bases left in between. Germline-derived CDR1 and CDR2 are SQVTM and ANQGSEA. CDR3 amino acids: CSVTEENTEAFF. The CDR3 nucleotides read TGCAGCGTAACCGAGGAGAACACTGAAGCTTTCTTT.

This rearrangement joins TRBV7-9 to TRBJ2-6, with a weak D call TRBD1 (6 bases). The germline V gene has CDR1 SEHNR and CDR2 FQNEAQ (reference sequence). The V end was cut by 0 bases, the J end by 2 bases, with 11 bases between. The CDR3 loop spans 17 amino acids. The CDR3 region has the DNA TGTGCCAGCAGCTTAGCGGCGACAGGCGCTGGGGCCAACGTCCTGACTTTC. Amino acid sequence: CASSLAATGAGANVLTF.

The chain employs TRBV25-1 and TRBJ1-5, with no clear D. The CDR3 loop spans 12 amino acids. The V end lost 10 bases, the J end lost 5 bases, and 12 bases lay between the germline ends. Germline V gene sequence: CDR1 MGHDK, CDR2 SYGVNS. The CDR3 coding sequence is TGTGCCACCACGACCTACGATCAGCCCCAGCATTTT. As protein: CATTTYDQPQHF.

A few counts support this clone. The rearrangement links TRBV19 to TRBJ2-7; tentatively, D is TRBD1 (5 bases). The CDR3 spans 15 residues. Germline V gene sequence: CDR1 LNHDA, CDR2 SQIVND (reference sequence). V gave up 3 bases and J gave up 5 bases, with 17 bases separating them. The CDR3 spells CASSISSARANEQYF. In DNA form, the CDR3 reads TGTGCCAGTAGTATTTCTTCCGCCAGGGCTAACGAGCAGTACTTC.

The chain uses TRBV30 and TRBJ2-7; possibly TRBD1 for D (6 bases). This CDR3 spans 14 amino acids. Trimming removed 2 bases from V and 4 bases from J, with 15 bases in between. CDR1 GTSNPN and CDR2 SVGIG come from the germline V gene (reference sequence). The CDR3 protein is CAWSIGQQGYEQYF. The CDR3 nucleotides read TGTGCCTGGAGTATAGGACAGCAGGGATACGAGCAGTACTTC.

The chain combines TRBV29-1 with TRBJ1-2, with D tentatively TRBD1 (6 bases). The CDR3 has 15 residues. Germline V gives CDR1 SQVTM, CDR2 ANQGSEA. V was pared by 6 bases and J by 5 bases, with 22 bases between. The CDR3 coding sequence is TGCAGCGTCTACGACGGTAGGGGGGCAGAGTATGGCTACACCTTC. Translation gives CSVYDGRGAEYGYTF.

The rearrangement uses TRBV4-1 and TRBJ2-1; TRBD2 aligns across 10 bases. Germline CDR1 and CDR2: MGHRA and YSYEKL. The CDR3 spans 16 residues. J lost 7 bases, V lost 1 base, and 7 bases had no gene match. The CDR3 nucleotides are TGCGCCAGCAGCCAAGTAGGTAGCGGGGGGCGGAATGAGCAGTTCTTC. It translates to CASSQVGSGGRNEQFF.

The V call is TRBV6-5, the J call TRBJ2-2; unclear D gene. The ends were cut back, 5 bases at V and 3 bases at J, with 10 bases in the middle. This CDR3 is built from 14 residues. Germline CDR1 MNHEY, CDR2 SVGAGI. The DNA of the CDR3 is TGTGCCAGCAGTCCCGGAAGGGACACCGGGGAGCTGTTTTTT. Amino acid sequence: CASSPGRDTGELFF.

The chain employs TRBV25-1 and TRBJ2-7, with 9 bases lining up with TRBD1. Germline assignment: CDR1 MGHDK and CDR2 SYGVNS. Trimming cost V 4 bases and J 5 bases; bases outside gene matches: 6. This CDR3 spans 14 amino acids. This CDR3 is CASSAGQGPNEQYF. For the CDR3, the DNA is TGTGCCAGCAGTGCGGGACAGGGCCCCAACGAGCAGTACTTC.

V and J are TRBV4-1 and TRBJ2-7, with 7 bases identical to TRBD1. Per the germline V gene, CDR1 is MGHRA and CDR2 is YSYEKL. There are 14 residues in the CDR3. The junction had 4 bases not matched to a gene; V was cut back by 2 bases and J by 3 bases. The CDR3 coding sequence is TGCGCCAGCAGCCAAAGTCAGGGGGACTACGAGCAGTACTTC. Protein sequence: CASSQSQGDYEQYF.

CDR3 loop: CAWKGGSTEAFF. DNA of the CDR3: TGTGCCTGGAAAGGGGGTTCCACTGAAGCTTTCTTT. The chain links TRBV30 to TRBJ1-1; D is possibly TRBD1 (6 bases). Germline V gene lookup returns CDR1 GTSNPN and CDR2 SVGIG (reference sequence). The CDR3 length is 12 residues. Between the trimmed V and J ends, which lost 4 bases and 4 bases, there was a span of 10 bases.

V is TRBV7-9 and J is TRBJ2-3, with 7 bases fitting TRBD2. V gave up 0 bases and J gave up 1 base; unmatched junction bases: 1. There are 15 residues in the CDR3. Germline loops: CDR1 SEHNR, CDR2 FQNEAQ (reference sequence). The CDR3 loop is CASSLASGGTDTQYF. The DNA of the CDR3 is TGTGCCAGCAGCTTAGCCAGCGGGGGCACAGATACGCAGTATTTT.

This chain links TRBV13 with TRBJ2-3, with D maybe TRBD2 (5 bases). V dropped 5 bases and J dropped 0 bases, with 12 bases sitting between them. Germline assignment: CDR1 PRHDT and CDR2 FYEKMQ (reference sequence). This CDR3 comprises 15 residues. The CDR3 DNA reads as TGTGCCAGCAGCCCCCGCGGGTCCAGCACAGATACGCAGTATTTT. This translates into CASSPRGSSTDTQYF. Using reference TRBV13 and TRBJ2-3 for the parts outside the CDR3, the full variable domain is AAGVIQSPRHLIKEKRETATLKCYPIPRHDTVYWYQQGPGQDPQFLISFYEKMQSDKGSIPDRFSAQQFSDYHSELNMSSLELGDSALYFCASSPRGSSTDTQYFGPGTRLTVL.

The chain has TRBV18 and TRBJ2-2; D is undetermined. This CDR3 is 16 amino acids long. CDR1 is KGHSH and CDR2 is LQKENI in the germline V gene. V was shortened by 0 bases and J by 5 bases, with 13 bases between the two germline ends. CDR3 sequence reads: CASSPPETGRTGELFF. Here the CDR3 DNA reads TGTGCCAGCTCACCACCGGAAACTGGGCGGACCGGGGAGCTGTTTTTT.

The chain has TRBV25-1 and TRBJ2-7, with D tentatively TRBD2 (6 bases). Trimming stripped 6 bases from V and 7 bases from J, with 22 bases between. This CDR3 spans 15 amino acids. Germline V gene lookup returns CDR1 MGHDK and CDR2 SYGVNS. The CDR3 sequence is CASSPIGGDLEEQYF. The DNA of the CDR3 is TGTGCCAGCAGCCCAATCGGAGGGGATCTGGAAGAGCAGTACTTC.